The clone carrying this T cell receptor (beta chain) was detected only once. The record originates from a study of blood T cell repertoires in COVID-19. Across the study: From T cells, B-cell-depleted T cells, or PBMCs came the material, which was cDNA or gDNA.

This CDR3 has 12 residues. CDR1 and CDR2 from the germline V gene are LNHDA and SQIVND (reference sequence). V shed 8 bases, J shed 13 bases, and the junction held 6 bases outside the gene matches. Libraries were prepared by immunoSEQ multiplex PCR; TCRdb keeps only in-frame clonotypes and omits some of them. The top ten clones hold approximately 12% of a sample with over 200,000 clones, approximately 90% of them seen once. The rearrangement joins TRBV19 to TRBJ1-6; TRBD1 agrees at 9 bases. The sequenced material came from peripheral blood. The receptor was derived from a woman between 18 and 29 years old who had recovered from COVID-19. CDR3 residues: CASRDRVDPLHF. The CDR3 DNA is TGTGCCAGTCGGGACAGGGTGGATCCCCTCCACTTT. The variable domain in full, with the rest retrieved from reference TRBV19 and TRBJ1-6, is DGGITQSPKYLFRKEGQNVTLSCEQNLNHDAMYWYRQDPGQGLRLIYYSQIVNDFQKGDIAEGYSVSREKKESFPLTVTSAQKNPTAFYLCASRDRVDPLHFGNGTRLTVT.